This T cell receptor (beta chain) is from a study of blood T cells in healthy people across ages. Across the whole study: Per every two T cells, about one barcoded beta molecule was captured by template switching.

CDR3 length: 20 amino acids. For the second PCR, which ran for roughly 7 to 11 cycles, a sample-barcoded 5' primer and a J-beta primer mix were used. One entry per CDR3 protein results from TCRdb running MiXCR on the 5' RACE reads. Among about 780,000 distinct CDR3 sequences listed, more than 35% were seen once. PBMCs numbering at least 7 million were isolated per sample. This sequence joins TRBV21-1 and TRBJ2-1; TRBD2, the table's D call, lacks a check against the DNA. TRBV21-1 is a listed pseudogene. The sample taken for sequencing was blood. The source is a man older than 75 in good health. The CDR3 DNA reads TGTGCCAGCAGCTTTTTTAGGCGGACTAGCGGGAGTTTTCAAGGCAATGAGCAGTTCTTC. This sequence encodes CASSFFRRTSGSFQGNEQFF.